The 2 T cell receptor beta chains presented below share a single source sample, sequenced in a study of T cell changes during pregnancy in multiple sclerosis. Libraries were prepared by immunoSEQ multiplex PCR; TCRdb keeps only in-frame clonotypes and omits some of them. The repertoire holds roughly 45,000 clones, with 90% as singletons. The input for sequencing was peripheral blood, taken in the first trimester of pregnancy. These receptors came from a female donor in good health, enrolled as a control in a pregnancy study.

The CDR3 reads CATSRDRGIAKNIQYF. CDR3 nucleotide sequence: TGTGCCACCAGCAGAGATCGGGGAATAGCCAAAAACATTCAGTACTTC. This chain uses TRBV15 with TRBJ2-4, with D possibly being TRBD2 (5 bases). CDR3 length equals 16 residues. The germline V gene has CDR1 LNHNV and CDR2 YYDKDF (reference sequence). V shed 0 bases and J shed 0 bases, with 9 bases lying between them. Together with reference TRBV15 and TRBJ2-4, the CDR3 gives the full variable domain: DAMVIQNPRYQVTQFGKPVTLSCSQTLNHNVMYWYQQKSSQAPKLLFHYYDKDFNNEADTPDNFQSRRPNTSFCFLDIRSPGLGDTAMYLCATSRDRGIAKNIQYFGAGTRLSVL.

The genes are TRBV6-1 and TRBJ1-2; TRBD1 aligns across 10 bases. V shed 2 bases, J shed 0 bases, and the junction held 12 bases outside the gene matches. CDR3 size: 19 residues. Per germline, CDR1 MNHNS and CDR2 SASEGT. In DNA form, the CDR3 reads TGTGCCAGCAGTGAAAGGGGAAGGACAGGGGGTCGATCTAACTATGGCTACACCTTC. Translation gives CASSERGRTGGRSNYGYTF.